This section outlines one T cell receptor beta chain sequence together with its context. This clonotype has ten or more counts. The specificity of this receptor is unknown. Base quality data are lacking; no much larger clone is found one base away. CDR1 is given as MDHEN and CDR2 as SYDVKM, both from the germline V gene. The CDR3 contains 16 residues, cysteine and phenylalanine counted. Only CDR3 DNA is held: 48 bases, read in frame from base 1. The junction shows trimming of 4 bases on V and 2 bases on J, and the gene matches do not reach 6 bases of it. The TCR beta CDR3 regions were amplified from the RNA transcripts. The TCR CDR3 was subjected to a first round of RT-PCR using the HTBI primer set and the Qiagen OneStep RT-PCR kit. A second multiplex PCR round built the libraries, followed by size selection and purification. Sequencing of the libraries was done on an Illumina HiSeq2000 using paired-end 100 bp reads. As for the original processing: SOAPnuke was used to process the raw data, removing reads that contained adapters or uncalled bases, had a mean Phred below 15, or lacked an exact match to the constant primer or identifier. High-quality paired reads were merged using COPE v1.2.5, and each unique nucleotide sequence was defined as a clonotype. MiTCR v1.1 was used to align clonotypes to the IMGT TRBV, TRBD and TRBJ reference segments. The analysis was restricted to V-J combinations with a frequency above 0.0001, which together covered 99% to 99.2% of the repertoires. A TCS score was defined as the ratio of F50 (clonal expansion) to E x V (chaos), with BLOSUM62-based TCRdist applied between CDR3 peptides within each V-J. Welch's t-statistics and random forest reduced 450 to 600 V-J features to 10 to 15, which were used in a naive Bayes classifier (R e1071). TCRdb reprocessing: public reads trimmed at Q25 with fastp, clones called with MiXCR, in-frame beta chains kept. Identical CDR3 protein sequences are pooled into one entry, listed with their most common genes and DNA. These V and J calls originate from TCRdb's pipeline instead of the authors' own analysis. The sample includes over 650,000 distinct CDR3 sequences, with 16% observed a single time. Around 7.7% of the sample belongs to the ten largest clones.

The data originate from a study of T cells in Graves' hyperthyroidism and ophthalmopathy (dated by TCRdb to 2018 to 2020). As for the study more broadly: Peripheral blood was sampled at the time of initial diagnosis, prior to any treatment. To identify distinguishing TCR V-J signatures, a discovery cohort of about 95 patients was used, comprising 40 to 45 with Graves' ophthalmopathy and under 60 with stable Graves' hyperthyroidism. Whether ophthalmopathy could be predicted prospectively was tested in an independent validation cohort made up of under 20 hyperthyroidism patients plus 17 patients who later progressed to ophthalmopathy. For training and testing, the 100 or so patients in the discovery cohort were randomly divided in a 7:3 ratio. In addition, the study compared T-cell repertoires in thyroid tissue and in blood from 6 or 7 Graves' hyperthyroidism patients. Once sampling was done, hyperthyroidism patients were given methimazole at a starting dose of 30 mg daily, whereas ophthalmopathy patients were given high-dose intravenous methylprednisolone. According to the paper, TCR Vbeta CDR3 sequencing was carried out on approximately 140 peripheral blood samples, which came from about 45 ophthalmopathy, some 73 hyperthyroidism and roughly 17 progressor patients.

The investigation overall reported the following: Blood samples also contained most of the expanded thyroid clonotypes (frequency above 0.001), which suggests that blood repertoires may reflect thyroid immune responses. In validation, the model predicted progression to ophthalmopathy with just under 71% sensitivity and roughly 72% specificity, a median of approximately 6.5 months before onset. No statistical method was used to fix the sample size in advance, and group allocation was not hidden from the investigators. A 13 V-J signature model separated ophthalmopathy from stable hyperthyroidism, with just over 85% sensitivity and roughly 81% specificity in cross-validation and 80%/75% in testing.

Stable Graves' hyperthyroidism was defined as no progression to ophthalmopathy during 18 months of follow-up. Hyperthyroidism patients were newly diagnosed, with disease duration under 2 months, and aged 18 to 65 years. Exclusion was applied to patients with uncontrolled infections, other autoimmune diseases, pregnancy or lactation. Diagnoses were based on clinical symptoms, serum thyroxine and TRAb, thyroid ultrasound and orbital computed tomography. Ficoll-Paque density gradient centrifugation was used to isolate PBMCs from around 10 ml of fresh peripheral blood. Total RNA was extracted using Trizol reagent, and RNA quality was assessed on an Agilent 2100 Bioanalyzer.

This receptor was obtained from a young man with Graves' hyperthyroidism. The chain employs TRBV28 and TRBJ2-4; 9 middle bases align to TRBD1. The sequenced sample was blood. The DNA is TGTGCCAGCAGTTCGCCGGGACAGGGTTCCAAAAACATTCAGTACTTC. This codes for CASSSPGQGSKNIQYF.